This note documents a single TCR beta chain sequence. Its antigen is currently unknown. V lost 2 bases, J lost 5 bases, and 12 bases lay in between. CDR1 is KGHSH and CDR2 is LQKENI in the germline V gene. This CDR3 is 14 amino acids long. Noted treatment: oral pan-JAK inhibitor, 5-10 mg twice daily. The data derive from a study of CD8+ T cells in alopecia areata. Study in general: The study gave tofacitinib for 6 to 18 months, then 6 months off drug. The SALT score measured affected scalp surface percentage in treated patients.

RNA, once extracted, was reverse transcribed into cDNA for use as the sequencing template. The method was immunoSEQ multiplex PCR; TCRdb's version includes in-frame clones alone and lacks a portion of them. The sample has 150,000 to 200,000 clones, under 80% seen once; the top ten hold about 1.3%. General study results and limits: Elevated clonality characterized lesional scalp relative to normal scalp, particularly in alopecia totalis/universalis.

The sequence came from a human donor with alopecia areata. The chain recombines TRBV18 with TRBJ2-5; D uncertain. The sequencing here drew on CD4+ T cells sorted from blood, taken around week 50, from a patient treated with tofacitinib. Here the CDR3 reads CASSPTQPAETQYF. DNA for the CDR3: TGTGCCAGCTCACCAACCCAGCCGGCGGAGACCCAGTACTTC.